The next 9 T cell receptor beta chains were all read from a single sample in a study of molecular identifiers for immune sequencing clone quantification. TCRdb itself ran the PCR reads through MiXCR, one entry per CDR3 protein. Of 75,000 to 100,000 distinct CDR3 sequences detected, around 19% appear once; the ten largest clones hold roughly 0.85%. The sample comprised naive CD8+ T cells from blood, with Jurkat cell RNA spiked in. As to subset: FACS-sorted CD8+CD4-CCR7+CD45RA+ naive T cells. Source of these receptors: a human donor in good health. Some libraries in this study had Jurkat cell RNA spiked in.

A note on this clonotype: A clone one base away is much larger, so this may be a read error. The V and J genes are TRBV19 and TRBJ2-7, with 10 positions matching TRBD1. CDR3 length: 15 amino acids. CDR1 and CDR2 from the germline V gene are LNHDA and SQIVND (reference sequence). In nucleotides, the CDR3 is TGTGCCAATAGTATGGGACAGGGGCTCGCCTACGAGCAGTACTTC. Its translation: CANSMGQGLAYEQYF.

As concerns this clonotype: A much larger clone lies one base from this, so it may be a read error. The V call is TRBV7-8, the J call TRBJ2-3, with a weak D call TRBD1 (5 bases). The CDR3 extends over 17 amino acids. The ends were cut back, 5 bases at V and 4 bases at J, with 22 bases in the middle. The germline gives CDR1 SGHVS, CDR2 FQNEAQ. DNA of the CDR3: TGTGCCAGCAGCCCCCGCGCAGGGCTAAGTTACGCAGATACGCAGTATTTT. Its translation is CASSPRAGLSYADTQYF.

About this clonotype: This could be a read error, since a much larger clone is one nucleotide away. The chain employs TRBV9 and TRBJ1-1; D gene ambiguous. V dropped 0 bases and J dropped 11 bases, with 11 bases sitting between them. The CDR3 loop spans 12 amino acids. Per the germline V gene, CDR1 is SGDLS and CDR2 is YYNGEE. Here the CDR3 reads CASSVVEGDAFF. Written as DNA, the CDR3 is TGTGCCAGCAGCGTAGTGGAGGGCGATGCTTTCTTT.

In this sample, this clonotype turned up many times. The chain employs TRBV27 and TRBJ2-1; D is ambiguous. Germline V CDR1 and CDR2: MNHEY, SMNVEV (reference sequence). V was cut by 6 bases and J by 5 bases, with 8 bases left in between. The CDR3 is 12 residues long. CDR3 DNA sequence: TGTGCCAGCAGAGGGATTAACAATGAGCAGTTCTTC. It codes for CASRGINNEQFF.

This clonotype came up many times. This chain links TRBV19 with TRBJ2-2; 10 positions agree with TRBD2. The CDR3 loop spans 16 amino acids. Trimming at V came to 4 bases and at J to 0 bases, leaving 2 bases not matched to a gene. Germline V gives CDR1 LNHDA, CDR2 SQIVND (reference sequence). The CDR3 is CASSNGLAANTGELFF. As DNA, the CDR3 is TGTGCCAGTAGTAACGGACTAGCGGCGAACACCGGGGAGCTGTTTTTT.

This clonotype was seen ten or more times. The chain joins TRBV9 to TRBJ2-3, with D perhaps matching TRBD2 (5 bases). Looked up from germline, CDR1 is SGDLS and CDR2 is YYNGEE. The CDR3 has 17 residues. Between the trimmed V and J ends, which lost 3 bases and 1 base, there was a span of 18 bases. As DNA, the CDR3 is TGTGCCAGCAGCGAGCGGACTGCCGTCCTCGGCACAGATACGCAGTATTTT. This gives the protein CASSERTAVLGTDTQYF.

In this sample, this clonotype turned up many times. The rearrangement uses TRBV19 and TRBJ1-5, with D possibly matching TRBD1 (6 bases). Germline V gene sequence: CDR1 LNHDA, CDR2 SQIVND (reference sequence). Trimming took 8 bases from V and 2 from J, leaving 13 bases between them. This CDR3 has 14 amino acids. CDR3 nucleotide sequence: TGTGCCAGTCAAGAGGAGGGGGGCAATCAGCCCCAGCATTTT. It codes for CASQEEGGNQPQHF. Full variable domain (rest looked up from reference TRBV19 and TRBJ1-5): DGGITQSPKYLFRKEGQNVTLSCEQNLNHDAMYWYRQDPGQGLRLIYYSQIVNDFQKGDIAEGYSVSREKKESFPLTVTSAQKNPTAFYLCASQEEGGNQPQHFGDGTRLSIL.

This clonotype came up many times. The chain links TRBV19 to TRBJ2-5, with D possibly matching TRBD1 (6 bases). Germline CDR1 reads LNHDA; CDR2 reads SQIVND (reference sequence). The CDR3 spans 15 residues. V lost 8 bases to trimming and J lost 5 bases, with 21 bases between them. Written as DNA, the CDR3 is TGTGCCAGTCAAACGATAGGGGGTTCGCGGGAGACCCAGTACTTC. Residues: CASQTIGGSRETQYF. The whole variable domain, filled in from reference TRBV19 and TRBJ2-5, reads DGGITQSPKYLFRKEGQNVTLSCEQNLNHDAMYWYRQDPGQGLRLIYYSQIVNDFQKGDIAEGYSVSREKKESFPLTVTSAQKNPTAFYLCASQTIGGSRETQYFGPGTRLLVL.

This clonotype showed up many times. The chain has TRBV19 and TRBJ2-7; D possibly corresponds to TRBD2 (5 bases). This CDR3 region has 14 residues. The germline V and J ends were trimmed by 5 bases and 2 bases, with 13 bases remaining between them. Per germline, CDR1 LNHDA and CDR2 SQIVND (reference sequence). The CDR3 sequence: CASSPTTGTYEQYF. CDR3 nucleotide sequence: TGTGCCAGTAGTCCGACGACGGGAACCTACGAGCAGTACTTC.